This T cell receptor (beta chain) was retrieved from a study of shared clonotypes between healthy human individuals. This CDR3 spans 12 amino acids. V trimming: 6 bases; J trimming: 7 bases; junction bases outside the gene matches: 4. Germline V lookup: CDR1 MDHEN, CDR2 SYDVKM. Only in-frame clones appear in the TCRdb table, and some are missing; sequencing was by immunoSEQ multiplex PCR. The sample has about a million clones, around 74% seen once. A few counts support this clone. Its antigen remains unknown. General observations from the study: Sampling covered blood only; tissue repertoires likely differ. The four-donor shared clonotypes exceeded non-shared clonotypes in generation probability, with non-shared ones scoring lower.

This clonotype was sampled from a man younger than 30 in good health. The specimen sequenced was memory CD4+ T cells sorted from blood. Subset specified: CD45RA-negative fraction. V is TRBV28 and J is TRBJ1-1, with 8 nucleotides matching TRBD1. CDR3 sequence: CASRQTGGEAFF. As DNA, the CDR3 is TGTGCCAGCAGGCAAACAGGGGGTGAAGCTTTCTTT.